The 16 T cell receptor beta chains given below trace back to one sample, sequenced in a study of T cell responses to AZD1222 COVID-19 vaccine. Assay: immunoSEQ multiplex PCR; the TCRdb copy retains only in-frame clones and omits some. The table records 70,000 to 95,000 clones, around nine tenths of them present only once. The sample consisted of peripheral blood, taken 28 days after the second AZD1222 dose. The receptors originated from an adult who received the AZD1222 COVID-19 vaccine.

The chain carries TRBV11-1 and TRBJ2-2; the D call may be TRBD1 or TRBD2 (5 bases each). Germline V CDR1 and CDR2: SGHAT, FQDESV (reference sequence). The CDR3 is 15 residues long. With 5 bases removed from V and 5 bases from J, the gap between germline ends came to 15 bases. The CDR3, as DNA: TGTGCCAGCAGCAGAGGGACCAGGACAACCGGGGAGCTGTTTTTT. Translated: CASSRGTRTTGELFF.

The chain recombines TRBV4-3 with TRBJ2-3, with TRBD1 matching 7 bases. Germline values: CDR1 LGHNA, CDR2 YSLEER. J lost 2 bases, V lost 1 base, and 3 bases had no gene match. This CDR3 is 15 amino acids long. The CDR3 here is CASSQGQGHTDTQYF. The CDR3 DNA sequence: TGCGCCAGCAGCCAAGGACAGGGACACACAGATACGCAGTATTTT.

The CDR3 bases are TGTGCCAGCACTTCGTGGGAGGGGCGGGGAGAGACCCAGTACTTC. Translation: CASTSWEGRGETQYF. The rearrangement uses TRBV2 and TRBJ2-5; 7 bases line up with TRBD2. Germline V CDR1 and CDR2: SNHLY, FYNNEI. The trim removed 7 bases at V and 4 bases at J, leaving 12 bases unmatched. The CDR3 has 15 amino acids.

A single count supports this clone. The chain couples TRBV30 to TRBJ2-3; D is unclear. The CDR3 is 17 amino acids. Between the trimmed V and J ends, which lost 3 bases and 0 bases, there was a span of 19 bases. CDR1 GTSNPN and CDR2 SVGIG come from the germline V gene (reference sequence). Written as DNA, the CDR3 is TGTGCCTGGAGGACGCGTAAATCTTTTTATAGCACAGATACGCAGTATTTT. Its protein is CAWRTRKSFYSTDTQYF.

CDR3 nucleotide sequence: TGTGCCAGCAGCCCTCTACGGGGGGGTAACGAGCAGTACTTC. It specifies CASSPLRGGNEQYF. This chain joins TRBV11-2 and TRBJ2-7, with 8 bases lining up with TRBD2. Unmatched junction bases numbered 8, after V lost 5 bases and J lost 5 bases. The CDR3 extends over 14 amino acids. Germline V CDR1 and CDR2: SGHAT, FQNNGV.

This clone occurred a few times. J is TRBJ2-7 and V is TRBV6-1; 9 bases match TRBD2. The CDR3 contains 15 residues. The V segment lost 1 base and the J segment 2 bases; nucleotides outside the gene matches: 3. The germline gives CDR1 MNHNS, CDR2 SASEGT. The chain's CDR3 is CASSEGTSGPYEQYF. The CDR3 DNA reads as TGTGCCAGCAGTGAAGGAACTAGCGGGCCCTACGAGCAGTACTTC.

This clone was recorded only once. The chain links TRBV19 to TRBJ1-1, with D maybe TRBD1 (5 bases). Looked up from germline, CDR1 is LNHDA and CDR2 is SQIVND (reference sequence). The length of the CDR3 is 14 residues. Deletions cut 7 bases from V and 1 base from J, with 13 bases between. As DNA, the CDR3 is TGTGCCAGTACCCGGGGGGGTAAGAACACTGAAGCTTTCTTT. Its translation is CASTRGGKNTEAFF.

The chain employs TRBV19 and TRBJ2-2, with 9 bases matching TRBD2. Germline assignment: CDR1 LNHDA and CDR2 SQIVND (reference sequence). Trimming at V came to 5 bases and at J to 3 bases, leaving 7 bases not matched to a gene. CDR3 length: 16 amino acids. CDR3 protein: CASSGIAGEDTGELFF. The CDR3 DNA is TGTGCCAGTAGTGGCATAGCGGGAGAGGACACCGGGGAGCTGTTTTTT. Full variable domain (missing parts from reference TRBV19 and TRBJ2-2): DGGITQSPKYLFRKEGQNVTLSCEQNLNHDAMYWYRQDPGQGLRLIYYSQIVNDFQKGDIAEGYSVSREKKESFPLTVTSAQKNPTAFYLCASSGIAGEDTGELFFGEGSRLTVL.

This chain joins TRBV19 and TRBJ2-2, with TRBD2 matching over 12 bases. Losses at the gene ends were 1 base for V and 7 bases for J; bases not matched to a gene: 7. The CDR3 consists of 17 residues. Germline V gene data show CDR1 as LNHDA and CDR2 as SQIVND (reference sequence). CDR3 region: CASSIVTSGSLDGELFF. In DNA, the CDR3 is TGTGCCAGTAGTATAGTGACTAGCGGGAGCTTAGACGGGGAGCTGTTTTTT.

V and J are TRBV5-1 and TRBJ2-7, with D tentatively TRBD1 or TRBD2 (5 bases each). This CDR3 comprises 16 residues. Germline V gene data show CDR1 as SGHRS and CDR2 as YFSETQ. V was cut by 0 bases and J by 0 bases, with 13 bases left in between. The CDR3 sequence: CASSLAGTDFSYEQYF. In DNA form, the CDR3 reads TGCGCCAGCAGCTTGGCCGGGACGGACTTCTCCTACGAGCAGTACTTC.

The chain links TRBV5-1 to TRBJ1-2; TRBD1 aligns across 7 bases. The CDR3 loop spans 15 amino acids. Germline lookup yields CDR1 SGHRS and CDR2 YFSETQ. Trimming removed 7 bases from V and 4 bases from J; junction bases left unmatched: 13. The CDR3 protein is CASGERTGGGYGYTF. CDR3 DNA: TGCGCCAGCGGGGAGCGGACAGGCGGCGGCTATGGCTACACCTTC.

This clone was detected only a few times. The chain combines TRBV18 with TRBJ2-2; D tentatively reads TRBD1 or TRBD2 (5 bases each). The CDR3 spans 15 residues. Germline-derived CDR1 and CDR2 are KGHSH and LQKENI. The V end was cut by 2 bases, the J end by 5 bases, with 12 bases between. The CDR3 DNA is TGTGCCAGCTCACCAGGGGGAGCGCGGACCGGGGAGCTGTTTTTT. Translating it yields CASSPGGARTGELFF.

This chain joins TRBV5-1 and TRBJ2-2, with D possibly TRBD2 on 5 matching bases. Between the trimmed V and J ends, which lost 4 bases and 1 base, there was a span of 14 bases. Germline CDR1 and CDR2: SGHRS and YFSETQ. This CDR3 spans 16 amino acids. The chain's CDR3 is CASSPPIRGNTGELFF. CDR3 sequence (DNA): TGCGCCAGCAGCCCCCCAATACGGGGGAACACCGGGGAGCTGTTTTTT.

The chain recombines TRBV6-2 or TRBV6-3 with TRBJ2-5, with 13 bases aligning to TRBD2. The tail of the sequence fits TRBJ2-7 better, so the J call may be wrong. The CDR3 extends over 16 amino acids. Per germline, CDR1 MNHEY and CDR2 SVGEGT. As DNA, the CDR3 is TGTGCCAGCAGTCAAGGGACTAGCGGGACGCCCTACGAGCAGTACTTC. Translated, it gives CASSQGTSGTPYEQYF.

This chain connects TRBV4-3 to TRBJ1-5; no clear D gene. The V gene lost 4 bases and the J gene lost 6 bases, with 16 bases spanning the gap. CDR3 size: 15 residues. CDR1 and CDR2 from the germline V gene are LGHNA and YSLEER. The CDR3 DNA reads as TGCGCCAGCAGCCCCAGTTCGGTAGGCCCTCAGCCCCAGCATTTT. It translates to CASSPSSVGPQPQHF.

The chain couples TRBV3-1 (or the pseudogene TRBV3-2) to TRBJ2-7; a weak D match, TRBD2 (6 bases). V lost 4 bases and J 1 base, leaving 17 bases between the germline ends. The length of the CDR3 is 16 residues. Germline loops: CDR1 LGHDT, CDR2 YNNKEL (reference sequence). The CDR3 DNA reads as TGTGCCAGCAGCCCTAATTTGGGTAGCGGATCCTACGAGCAGTACTTC. Its translation is CASSPNLGSGSYEQYF.